The 20 T cell receptor beta chains below come from one sample, sequenced in a study of control samples from healthy donors and cancer patients (dated by TCRdb to between 2020 and 2021). Receptor libraries were prepared by the immunoSEQ multiplex PCR assay. In its TCRdb copy, this immuneACCESS table keeps in-frame sequences only and misses some clones. Where compared with another copy, unresolved V genes explain less than half of these, and the others have no known cause. The sample data list roughly 200,000 clones, and roughly 94% of these were observed just once. The top ten clones comprise about 1.6% of the sample. Sequencing was performed on blood. The source is a man in his forties or fifties in good health.

This chain joins TRBV20-1 and TRBJ1-2, with D perhaps TRBD1 (5 bases). Germline V gives CDR1 DFQATT, CDR2 SNEGSKA (reference sequence). V was shortened by 5 bases and J by 5 bases, with 9 bases between the two germline ends. This CDR3 contains 11 residues. The CDR3 reads CSAPTVYGYTF. In DNA, the CDR3 is TGCAGTGCTCCGACAGTATATGGCTACACCTTC.

The genes are TRBV18 and TRBJ1-2; no definite D call. CDR1 KGHSH and CDR2 LQKENI come from the germline V gene. Trimming took 0 bases from V and 5 from J, leaving 10 bases between them. The CDR3 runs 14 residues. The CDR3, as DNA: TGTGCCAGCTCACCACCCGGGGTGGATTATGGCTACACCTTC. This codes for CASSPPGVDYGYTF.

The V gene is TRBV15, the J gene TRBJ1-5; 7 positions match TRBD1. The CDR3 totals 16 residues. J lost 0 bases, V lost 5 bases, and 7 bases had no gene match. Germline CDR1 LNHNV, CDR2 YYDKDF (reference sequence). CDR3 bases: TGTGCCACCAGCTCACAGGGGCTCCTTAGCAATCAGCCCCAGCATTTT. Its translation is CATSSQGLLSNQPQHF.

This sequence joins TRBV7-9 and TRBJ2-7; 9 nucleotides line up with TRBD1. The CDR3 extends over 11 amino acids. Per germline, CDR1 SEHNR and CDR2 FQNEAQ (reference sequence). J lost 5 bases, V lost 8 bases, and 1 base had no gene match. CDR3 nucleotides: TGTGCCAGCCGGACAGGGGACGAGCAGTACTTC. Its translation: CASRTGDEQYF.

The chain recombines TRBV7-9 with TRBJ2-7; weak D call: TRBD2 (5 bases). The CDR3 covers 15 residues. The germline V gene has CDR1 SEHNR and CDR2 FQNEAQ (reference sequence). The germline V and J ends were trimmed by 0 bases and 3 bases, with 12 bases remaining between them. CDR3 DNA: TGTGCCAGCAGCTTAGCGACACTGGCGGGCTACGAGCAGTACTTC. Encoded protein: CASSLATLAGYEQYF.

The chain has TRBV5-1 and TRBJ2-1; 8 bases are a match to TRBD2. The V gene end was trimmed by 0 bases and the J gene end by 9 bases; junction bases not matched to a gene: 11. CDR3 length equals 16 residues. CDR1 is SGHRS, CDR2 YFSETQ, per germline. The CDR3 nucleotides read TGCGCCAGCAGCTTGGCCCCGGGACTAGGGAGGGGTGAGCAGTTCTTC. The encoded protein is CASSLAPGLGRGEQFF.

The V and J genes are TRBV7-9 and TRBJ2-5; 8 nucleotides match TRBD1. CDR3 size: 16 residues. CDR1 and CDR2 from the germline V gene are SEHNR and FQNEAQ (reference sequence). Germline trimming cut 4 bases from V and 5 bases from J; bases unmatched to any gene: 12. CDR3 nucleotide sequence: TGTGCCAGCAGCTCCCCGGACAGGGCGGTTAGGGAGACCCAGTACTTC. The encoded protein is CASSSPDRAVRETQYF. Using reference TRBV7-9 and TRBJ2-5 for the parts outside the CDR3, the full variable domain is DTGVSQNPRHKITKRGQNVTFRCDPISEHNRLYWYRQTLGQGPEFLTYFQNEAQLEKSRLLSDRFSAERPKGSFSTLEIQRTEQGDSAMYLCASSSPDRAVRETQYFGPGTRLLVL.

The chain is built from TRBV5-1 and TRBJ2-5; 7 bases agree with TRBD1. This CDR3 region has 16 residues. Germline V gene data show CDR1 as SGHRS and CDR2 as YFSETQ. Trimming cost V 2 bases and J 4 bases; bases outside gene matches: 11. This CDR3 is CASSFVLPTGRETQYF. The CDR3 DNA sequence: TGCGCCAGCAGCTTCGTCTTGCCGACAGGGCGAGAGACCCAGTACTTC.

The V and J genes are TRBV7-6 and TRBJ2-3; D uncertain. From germline, CDR1 is SGHVS and CDR2 FNYEAQ. This CDR3 region has 14 residues. Trimming shortened V by 4 bases and J by 2 bases, and 10 bases separated the two germline ends. CDR3 amino acids: CASSSPSDTDTQYF. The CDR3 DNA follows: TGTGCCAGCAGCTCCCCAAGCGACACAGATACGCAGTATTTT.

The chain links TRBV9 to TRBJ2-1, with 9 positions matching TRBD2. The V segment lost 0 bases and the J segment 4 bases; nucleotides outside the gene matches: 5. Germline loops: CDR1 SGDLS, CDR2 YYNGEE. The CDR3 consists of 16 residues. The CDR3 region has the DNA TGTGCCAGCAGCGTAGGAGGTAGCGGGGGTTACAATGAGCAGTTCTTC. It specifies CASSVGGSGGYNEQFF.

This rearrangement joins TRBV11-2 to TRBJ1-3; D is possibly TRBD1 (5 bases). This CDR3 contains 14 residues. V lost 9 bases, J lost 0 bases, and 12 bases lay in between. Germline V gives CDR1 SGHAT, CDR2 FQNNGV. The CDR3 loop is CASIRGSSGNTIYF. CDR3 coding DNA: TGTGCCAGTATTCGGGGCAGCTCTGGAAACACCATATATTTT.

This clone was detected only a few times. This CDR3 reads CASSEAPGAGYEQYF. CDR3 coding DNA: TGTGCCAGCAGCGAGGCTCCGGGGGCTGGGTACGAGCAGTACTTC. The chain combines TRBV9 with TRBJ2-7, with D tentatively TRBD1 or TRBD2 (6 bases each). Germline values: CDR1 SGDLS, CDR2 YYNGEE. V was trimmed by 3 bases and J by 4 bases, leaving 17 bases between them. The CDR3 is 15 amino acids.

The rearrangement joins TRBV13 to TRBJ2-7, with D unclear. V lost 2 bases and J 2 bases, leaving 10 bases between the germline ends. The CDR3 is 14 residues long. The germline gives CDR1 PRHDT, CDR2 FYEKMQ (reference sequence). The CDR3 region has the DNA TGTGCCAGCAGCTTACGGGCAGAGACCTACGAGCAGTACTTC. Its protein is CASSLRAETYEQYF. The variable domain in full, with the rest retrieved from reference TRBV13 and TRBJ2-7, is AAGVIQSPRHLIKEKRETATLKCYPIPRHDTVYWYQQGPGQDPQFLISFYEKMQSDKGSIPDRFSAQQFSDYHSELNMSSLELGDSALYFCASSLRAETYEQYFGPGTRLTVT.

This clone was detected a few times. CDR3 DNA sequence: TGCGCCAGCAAAGATACTGGGGGGTCCTACAATGAGCAGTTCTTC. It specifies CASKDTGGSYNEQFF. This rearrangement joins TRBV5-1 to TRBJ2-1; possibly TRBD2 for D (6 bases). V was trimmed by 6 bases and J by 1 base, leaving 14 bases between them. Germline V gene lookup returns CDR1 SGHRS and CDR2 YFSETQ. The length of the CDR3 is 15 residues.

The genes are TRBV7-2 and TRBJ1-2; tentatively, D is TRBD1 (6 bases). Germline loops: CDR1 SGHTA, CDR2 FQGNSA. V was clipped by 4 bases and J by 2 bases, with 8 bases between them. The CDR3 length is 13 residues. As DNA, the CDR3 is TGTGCCAGCAGCTCAGGACAGAACTATGGCTACACCTTC. Translating it yields CASSSGQNYGYTF.

J is TRBJ2-3 and V is TRBV5-1; no clear D. Per the germline V gene, CDR1 is SGHRS and CDR2 is YFSETQ. Trimming took 0 bases from V and 4 from J, leaving 9 bases between them. This CDR3 is built from 14 residues. The CDR3 is CASSLGSQPDTQYF. CDR3 nucleotide sequence: TGCGCCAGCAGCTTGGGTTCCCAACCAGATACGCAGTATTTT.

The V gene is TRBV19, the J gene TRBJ1-5; possible D gene TRBD1, 6 bases. Germline lookup yields CDR1 LNHDA and CDR2 SQIVND (reference sequence). The length of the CDR3 is 18 residues. V gave up 3 bases and J gave up 4 bases, with 22 bases separating them. CDR3 nucleotides: TGTGCCAGTAGTATTGGGTTAAGGGGAGGGACAACAAATCAGCCCCAGCATTTT. This sequence encodes CASSIGLRGGTTNQPQHF.

V usage is TRBV28 and J usage is TRBJ1-5; D may be TRBD1 (6 bases). The V end was cut by 3 bases, the J end by 10 bases, with 7 bases between. Germline values: CDR1 MDHEN, CDR2 SYDVKM. The CDR3 consists of 11 residues. The CDR3 spells CASSLGGPQHF. The DNA for the CDR3 is TGTGCCAGCAGTTTGGGGGGCCCCCAGCATTTT.

V gene TRBV27 combines with J gene TRBJ1-3; a weak D match, TRBD1 (6 bases). The CDR3 extends over 14 amino acids. V lost 6 bases, J lost 4 bases, and 13 bases lay in between. Germline CDR1 MNHEY, CDR2 SMNVEV (reference sequence). CDR3 in DNA: TGTGCCAGCAGGCGGACAGAGGGAGGAAACACCATATATTTT. It specifies CASRRTEGGNTIYF.

As concerns this clone: A junction end diverges from the germline sequence, so it may reflect a read error. V gene TRBV30 combines with J gene TRBJ1-2, with 7 bases aligning to TRBD1. CDR1 and CDR2 from the germline V gene are GTSNPN and SVGIG (reference sequence). The CDR3 spans 13 residues. The CDR3, as DNA: TGTGCTTGGACGCCTGGGACAGTCCATGGCTACACCTTC. It is translated as CAWTPGTVHGYTF. Filled out from reference TRBV30 and TRBJ1-2, the complete variable domain reads SQTIHQWPATLVQPVGSPLSLECTVEGTSNPNLYWYRQAAGRGLQLLFYSVGIGQISSEVPQNLSASRPQDRQFILSSKKLLLSDSGFYLCAWTPGTVHGYTFGSGTRLTVV.